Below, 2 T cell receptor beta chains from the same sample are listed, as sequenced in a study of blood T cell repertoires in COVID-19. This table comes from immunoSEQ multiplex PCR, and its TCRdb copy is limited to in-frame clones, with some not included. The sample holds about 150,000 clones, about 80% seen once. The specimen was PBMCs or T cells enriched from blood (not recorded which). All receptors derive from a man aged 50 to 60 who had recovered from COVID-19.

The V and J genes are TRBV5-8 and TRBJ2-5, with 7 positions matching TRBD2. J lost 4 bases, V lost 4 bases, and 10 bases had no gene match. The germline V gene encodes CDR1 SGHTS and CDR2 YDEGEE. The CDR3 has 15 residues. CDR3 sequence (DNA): TGTGCCAGCAGCCCCGGGACTACCGGGGGAGAGACCCAGTACTTC. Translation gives CASSPGTTGGETQYF.

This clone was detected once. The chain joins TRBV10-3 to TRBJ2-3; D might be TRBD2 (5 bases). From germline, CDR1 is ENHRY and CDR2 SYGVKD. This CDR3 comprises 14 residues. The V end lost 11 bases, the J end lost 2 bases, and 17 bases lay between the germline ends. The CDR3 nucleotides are TGTGCCTCCCTTACGGGGTCCCCCACAGATACGCAGTATTTT. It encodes CASLTGSPTDTQYF.